One sample yielded the 23 T cell receptor beta chains listed below, sequenced in a study of shared clonotypes between healthy human individuals. Using immunoSEQ multiplex PCR, the repertoire was profiled, and TCRdb retains in-frame clones only, with some absent. The sample contains approximately 2.1 million clones, 90% to 95% of which appear only once. Specimen: naive CD4+ T cells from PBMCs. Described subset: CD45RA+ positively selected. These receptors all come from a man aged 18 to 30 in good health. Some clones in this sample may be carry-over from other donors' samples.

The chain carries TRBV4-1 and TRBJ1-4, with unresolved D. CDR1 and CDR2 (germline): MGHRA, YSYEKL. The CDR3 runs 13 residues. Trimming pared 2 bases from V and 8 bases from J, leaving 9 bases between. CDR3 in amino acids: CASSQRREEKLFF. CDR3 coding DNA: TGCGCCAGCAGCCAAAGGAGGGAAGAAAAACTGTTTTTT.

V gene TRBV21-1 combines with J gene TRBJ2-1; the table's D gene call, TRBD2, was not cross checked with the DNA. TRBV21-1 is a pseudogene segment. This CDR3 comprises 13 residues. The chain's CDR3 is CASTPGKRCEQFF. CDR3 DNA: TGTGCCAGCACCCCGGGGAAGCGATGCGAGCAGTTCTTC.

The rearrangement uses TRBV25-1 and TRBJ2-7; D uncertain. The CDR3 is made up of 16 amino acids. Germline CDR1 is MGHDK and CDR2 is SYGVNS. V lost 6 bases and J lost 12, with 30 bases in between. The CDR3 region is CASRWRKVGSRYDGYF. CDR3 DNA sequence: TGTGCCAGCAGGTGGAGAAAGGTCGGCAGCCGCTACGATGGGTACTTC.

V usage is TRBV2 and J usage is TRBJ2-1; either TRBD1 or TRBD2 may fit D (5 bases each). The V gene lost 11 bases and the J gene lost 5 bases, with 13 bases spanning the gap. Germline V CDR1 and CDR2: SNHLY, FYNNEI. This CDR3 has 12 residues. CDR3 sequence reads: CAGTSVDNEQFF. The DNA of the CDR3 is TGTGCCGGGACGTCGGTTGACAATGAGCAGTTCTTC.

The gene calls are TRBV6-5 and TRBJ2-2; D assignment may be TRBD1 or TRBD2 (6 bases each). There are 16 residues in the CDR3. Germline CDR1 and CDR2: MNHEY and SVGAGI. Trimming removed 0 bases from V and 5 bases from J, with 13 bases in between. Here the CDR3 reads CASSYSFRGGTGELFF. The DNA of the CDR3 is TGTGCCAGCAGTTACTCGTTCAGGGGAGGAACCGGGGAGCTGTTTTTT.

The CDR3 nucleotides read TGTGCCAGCAGTTTGGGGCAGGGCAGCCACAAAGAGACCCAGTACTTC. Its translation is CASSLGQGSHKETQYF. The rearrangement links TRBV27 to TRBJ2-5, with D maybe TRBD1 (5 bases). The CDR3 extends over 16 amino acids. The V end was cut by 3 bases, the J end by 3 bases, with 17 bases between. Germline CDR1 is MNHEY and CDR2 is SMNVEV (reference sequence).

The rearrangement links TRBV16 to TRBJ1-2; perhaps TRBD1 as D (5 bases). Looked up from germline, CDR1 is KGHSY and CDR2 is FQNENV. The CDR3 spans 17 residues. V was shortened by 3 bases and J by 2 bases, with 19 bases between the two germline ends. CDR3 region: CASSQGRFRAPNYGYTF. In DNA form, the CDR3 reads TGTGCCAGCAGCCAGGGACGCTTTCGGGCTCCCAACTATGGCTACACCTTC. Based on the CDR3 plus reference TRBV16 and TRBJ1-2, the full variable domain is GEEVAQTPKHLVRGEGQKAKLYCAPIKGHSYVFWYQQVLKNEFKFLISFQNENVFDETGMPKERFSAKCLPNSPCSLEIQATKLEDSAVYFCASSQGRFRAPNYGYTFGSGTRLTVV.

This rearrangement joins TRBV5-4 to TRBJ2-7; D gene ambiguous. Between the trimmed V and J ends, which lost 4 bases and 4 bases, there was a span of 18 bases. Looked up from germline, CDR1 is SGHNT and CDR2 is YYREEE (reference sequence). The CDR3 is 15 residues long. The CDR3 DNA reads TGTGCCAGCAGCCCGTCGGGCCAAGTAGGTTACGAGCAGTACTTC. Protein: CASSPSGQVGYEQYF.

The gene calls are TRBV4-3 and TRBJ2-5; possibly TRBD2 for D (6 bases). The germline gives CDR1 LGHNA, CDR2 YSLEER. This CDR3 is built from 15 residues. Between the trimmed V and J ends, which lost 0 bases and 4 bases, there was a span of 12 bases. CDR3 DNA sequence: TGCGCCAGCAGCCAAGAGCTGGGGAGGAGAGAGACCCAGTACTTC. Translating gives CASSQELGRRETQYF.

The V call is TRBV10-2, the J call TRBJ1-2; D uncertain. V was shortened by 4 bases and J by 2 bases, with 11 bases between the two germline ends. The length of the CDR3 is 14 residues. Germline V gene data show CDR1 as WSHSY and CDR2 as SAAADI. CDR3 sequence reads: CASSVEQSNYGYTF. The CDR3 DNA reads TGCGCCAGCAGTGTAGAGCAAAGCAACTATGGCTACACCTTC.

V and J are TRBV5-4 and TRBJ2-7; 8 bases align to TRBD2. Per germline, CDR1 SGHNT and CDR2 YYREEE (reference sequence). The CDR3 contains 15 residues. V lost 8 bases to trimming and J lost 0 bases; unmatched junction nucleotides: 10. The CDR3 DNA follows: TGTGCCAGTACTATAGGCGGGGGGCCCTCCTACGAGCAGTACTTC. Its translation: CASTIGGGPSYEQYF. The full variable domain, in which reference TRBV5-4 and TRBJ2-7 provide the parts outside the CDR3, is ETGVTQSPTHLIKTRGQQVTLRCSSQSGHNTVSWYQQALGQGPQFIFQYYREEENGRGNFPPRFSGLQFPNYSSELNVNALELDDSALYLCASTIGGGPSYEQYFGPGTRLTVT.

The rearrangement links TRBV28 to TRBJ1-2, with a tentative D call TRBD1 (5 bases). Trimming took off 3 bases at V and 4 bases at J, with 15 bases between the two ends. The germline CDR1 and CDR2 sequences are MDHEN and SYDVKM. CDR3 size: 15 residues. For the CDR3, the DNA is TGTGCCAGCAGTTTTGCAAATGCAGGGACCTATGGCTACACCTTC. Protein product: CASSFANAGTYGYTF.

The chain employs TRBV7-8 and TRBJ1-1, with D hard to call. In germline, CDR1 is SGHVS, CDR2 FQNEAQ. There are 13 residues in the CDR3. The V and J ends lost 4 bases and 7 bases respectively, with 13 bases between them. The CDR3 loop reads CASSSSQLGEAFF. In DNA, the CDR3 is TGTGCCAGCAGCTCCAGCCAACTGGGTGAAGCTTTCTTT.

The count of this clone is one. This sequence joins TRBV2 and TRBJ2-5; D is possibly TRBD2 (5 bases). The CDR3 is 13 residues long. Per germline, CDR1 SNHLY and CDR2 FYNNEI. Deletions cut 5 bases from V and 4 bases from J, with 11 bases between. The CDR3 region has the DNA TGTGCCAGCAGTCCTGTCGGAGGAGAGACCCAGTACTTC. It is translated as CASSPVGGETQYF.

This clone was seen a single time. The V and J genes are TRBV5-5 and TRBJ1-5; 7 nucleotides line up with TRBD1. CDR1 and CDR2 from the germline V gene are SGHKS and YYEKEE (reference sequence). There are 16 residues in the CDR3. V lost 3 bases and J lost 5; bases outside the gene matches: 11. The CDR3 region is CASSSPQATGHQPQHF. The CDR3 bases are TGTGCCAGCAGCTCCCCACAAGCGACAGGGCATCAGCCCCAGCATTTT.

The chain combines TRBV7-9 with TRBJ2-5, with 8 bases aligning to TRBD1. In germline, CDR1 is SEHNR, CDR2 FQNEAQ (reference sequence). V gave up 0 bases and J gave up 6 bases; unmatched junction bases: 12. The length of the CDR3 is 17 residues. The CDR3 region has the DNA TGTGCCAGCAGCTTAGCGAACCTTGACAGGGGACATCAGACCCAGTACTTC. Its translation: CASSLANLDRGHQTQYF.

The genes are TRBV4-3 and TRBJ2-2; TRBD2 aligns across 7 bases. CDR1 LGHNA and CDR2 YSLEER come from the germline V gene. This CDR3 contains 17 residues. Trimming took 0 bases from V and 7 from J; bases not matched to a gene: 11. CDR3 residues: CASSQDGGTGVVGELFF. CDR3 DNA: TGCGCCAGCAGCCAAGACGGGGGGACTGGCGTGGTCGGGGAGCTGTTTTTT.

This clone has a single count. In the same sample, other DNA sequences code for this CDR3. The chain couples TRBV5-1 to TRBJ2-3, with D unresolved. CDR1 and CDR2 (germline): SGHRS, YFSETQ. The CDR3 runs 13 residues. The ends were cut back, 3 bases at V and 2 bases at J, with 7 bases in the middle. Written as DNA, the CDR3 is TGCGCCAGCAGCTCCCCCTCCACAGATACGCAGTATTTT. This encodes CASSSPSTDTQYF.

In nucleotides, the CDR3 is TGTGCCAGCAGCTTTCAGGGGGCGGGCACTGAAGCTTTCTTT. Its protein is CASSFQGAGTEAFF. V is TRBV7-9 and J is TRBJ1-1; 8 nucleotides align to TRBD1. J gave up 4 bases and V 3 bases, and 4 bases lay outside the gene matches. The germline V gene has CDR1 SEHNR and CDR2 FQNEAQ (reference sequence). The CDR3 has 14 amino acids.

The rearrangement uses TRBV6-5 and TRBJ1-1; 7 positions agree with TRBD1. V lost 5 bases to trimming and J lost 10 bases; unmatched junction nucleotides: 16. Germline CDR1 and CDR2: MNHEY and SVGAGI. This CDR3 comprises 15 residues. The CDR3 DNA is TGTGCCAGCAGTCCCTCGGGACAGTTCCCCGGGGGAGCTTTCTTT. Protein: CASSPSGQFPGGAFF.

The chain recombines TRBV11-3 with TRBJ2-1, with 9 bases fitting TRBD2. Per the germline V gene, CDR1 is SGHNT and CDR2 is YENEEA. J gave up 5 bases and V 5 bases, and 10 bases lay outside the gene matches. This CDR3 region has 16 residues. CDR3 sequence: CASSRLGAGGHNEQFF. The DNA for the CDR3 is TGTGCCAGCAGCCGTCTCGGAGCGGGAGGCCACAATGAGCAGTTCTTC.

This chain joins TRBV10-3 and TRBJ1-2; no firm D call. CDR1 and CDR2 (germline): ENHRY, SYGVKD. V lost 3 bases to trimming and J lost 7 bases, with 15 bases between them. This CDR3 contains 14 residues. Here the CDR3 reads CAISDLPDGSGYTF. CDR3 in DNA: TGTGCCATCAGTGACCTCCCCGACGGCAGTGGCTACACCTTC.

A note on this clone: Other DNA sequences in this specimen translate into the identical CDR3. The chain recombines TRBV18 with TRBJ1-4; 9 positions match TRBD1. The CDR3 is 15 amino acids. Germline V lookup: CDR1 KGHSH, CDR2 LQKENI. With 3 bases clipped from V and 7 bases from J, the junction kept 6 bases outside the gene matches. CDR3 bases: TGTGCCAGCTCACCGACAACAGGGGGCGGTGAAAAACTGTTTTTT. It specifies CASSPTTGGGEKLFF. Based on the CDR3 plus reference TRBV18 and TRBJ1-4, the full variable domain is NAGVMQNPRHLVRRRGQEARLRCSPMKGHSHVYWYRQLPEEGLKFMVYLQKENIIDESGMPKERFSAEFPKEGPSILRIQQVVRGDSAAYFCASSPTTGGGEKLFFGSGTQLSVL.